This T cell receptor (beta chain) originates from a study of identical twins. This CDR3 spans 14 amino acids. The trim removed 1 base at V and 15 bases at J, leaving 7 bases unmatched. In this sample, this clonotype turned up many times. TCRdb recomputed calls from the 5' RACE reads with MiXCR, one row per CDR3 protein. This sample has about 240,000 distinct CDR3 sequences, with approximately 7.9% found just once. All donors were healthy, and all were Caucasian. These data are also associated with another study on yellow fever vaccine responses in identical twins.

The source of this sequence is a woman aged 18-30 years in good health. This rearrangement joins TRBV12-3 or TRBV12-4 to TRBJ2-1; 12 positions match TRBD2. Input material: CD8+ T cells sorted from blood. CDR3 bases: TGTGCCAGCAGTTTAGTCCCCCTAGCGGGAGGGCTGTTCTTC. The encoded protein is CASSLVPLAGGLFF.